One and the same sample provided the 9 T cell receptor beta chains below, sequenced in a study of brain T cells in children with intractable seizures. Clones were read by immunoSEQ multiplex PCR, and TCRdb kept only the in-frame ones, dropping some. This table holds about 76,000 clones, around 93% found once. The specimen was peripheral blood, collected at surgery. The receptors come from a boy under two years old with tuberous sclerosis and intractable seizures.

The sample holds one count of this clone. V and J are TRBV19 and TRBJ1-2; no clear D gene. The V end lost 4 bases, the J end lost 3 bases, and 12 bases lay between the germline ends. CDR3 length: 14 residues. In germline, CDR1 is LNHDA, CDR2 SQIVND (reference sequence). The CDR3 DNA reads as TGTGCCAGTAGTACAGTCGGCACAGACTATGGCTACACCTTC. It is translated as CASSTVGTDYGYTF.

The V gene is TRBV29-1, the J gene TRBJ1-1, with D perhaps matching TRBD1 (5 bases). CDR3 length equals 12 residues. The germline CDR1 and CDR2 sequences are SQVTM and ANQGSEA. Trimming removed 7 bases from V and 2 bases from J, with 11 bases in between. DNA of the CDR3: TGCAGCGCCCTGGGGCTAAACACTGAAGCTTTCTTT. This codes for CSALGLNTEAFF.

This clone was counted a single time. The chain combines TRBV12-3 or TRBV12-4 with TRBJ2-3, with TRBD2 as a possible D gene (5 bases). The ends were cut back, 6 bases at V and 3 bases at J, with 7 bases in the middle. The CDR3 has 12 residues. The CDR3, as DNA: TGTGCCAGCAGGGAGGAGACAGATACGCAGTATTTT. Translating gives CASREETDTQYF.

The rearrangement joins TRBV5-6 to TRBJ2-7; possibly TRBD1 for D (6 bases). The V gene lost 4 bases and the J gene lost 0 bases, with 17 bases spanning the gap. Germline CDR1 reads SGHDT; CDR2 reads YYEEEE. The CDR3 has 16 amino acids. As DNA, the CDR3 is TGTGCCAGCAGCCGAAGAACAGGGCTGTCCTCCTACGAGCAGTACTTC. This gives the protein CASSRRTGLSSYEQYF.

The rearrangement links TRBV7-3 to TRBJ2-2; possible D gene TRBD2, 5 bases. Trimming removed 3 bases at V and 6 bases at J, with 8 bases between. This CDR3 has 13 amino acids. CDR1 and CDR2 from the germline V gene are SGHTA and FQGTGA. The CDR3 reads CASSLQEAGELFF. In DNA form, the CDR3 reads TGTGCCAGCAGCTTGCAGGAGGCCGGGGAGCTGTTTTTT.

The chain employs TRBV19 and TRBJ1-1, with TRBD1 matching 12 bases. V trimming: 3 bases; J trimming: 5 bases; junction bases outside the gene matches: 4. CDR1 is LNHDA, CDR2 SQIVND, per germline (reference sequence). This CDR3 region has 15 residues. The CDR3 is CASSIGTGGRTEAFF. The CDR3 region has the DNA TGTGCCAGTAGTATCGGGACAGGGGGCAGGACTGAAGCTTTCTTT.

This chain uses TRBV5-1 with TRBJ2-1; unclear D gene. CDR3 length: 12 amino acids. CDR1 is SGHRS and CDR2 is YFSETQ in the germline V gene. V lost 4 bases and J lost 4, with 6 bases in between. CDR3 bases: TGCGCCAGCAGCCAAACGTACAATGAGCAGTTCTTC. This gives the protein CASSQTYNEQFF.

The gene calls are TRBV9 and TRBJ2-6; D not certain. The CDR3 totals 13 residues. V was clipped by 3 bases and J by 0 bases, with 1 base between them. Germline V gives CDR1 SGDLS, CDR2 YYNGEE. CDR3 in DNA: TGTGCCAGCAGCGACTCTGGGGCCAACGTCCTGACTTTC. Protein product: CASSDSGANVLTF. Together with reference TRBV9 and TRBJ2-6, the CDR3 gives the full variable domain: DSGVTQTPKHLITATGQRVTLRCSPRSGDLSVYWYQQSLDQGLQFLIQYYNGEERAKGNILERFSAQQFPDLHSELNLSSLELGDSALYFCASSDSGANVLTFGAGSRLTVL.

The rearrangement joins TRBV4-2 to TRBJ2-1; D not certain. CDR3 length: 14 amino acids. Germline values: CDR1 LGHNA, CDR2 YNFKEQ. Trimming left V 0 bases short and J 5 bases short, with 8 bases between. In nucleotides, the CDR3 is TGTGCCAGCAGCCAAGAGATGCCCGACAATGAGCAGTTCTTC. Translating gives CASSQEMPDNEQFF.